Each of the 4 T cell receptor beta chains below was sequenced from the same sample in a study of CD8+ T cells in alopecia areata. RNA extraction and reverse transcription yielded cDNA as sequencing template. Sequencing used immunoSEQ multiplex PCR; TCRdb keeps in-frame clones, though not all of them. Of about 170,000 clones listed, less than 75% are singletons. The starting material was CD8+ T cells sorted from blood, obtained at week 0. The receptors here all came from a human donor with alopecia areata.

The chain has TRBV2 and TRBJ2-3; D perhaps matches TRBD2 (5 bases). There are 11 residues in the CDR3. Germline V lookup: CDR1 SNHLY, CDR2 FYNNEI. V was shortened by 11 bases and J by 8 bases, with 14 bases between the two germline ends. CDR3 nucleotide sequence: TGTGCCTCCCTCGGCGGAGGTACGCAGTATTTT. Translating gives CASLGGGTQYF.

The V call is TRBV10-2, the J call TRBJ2-5, with D perhaps matching TRBD2 (5 bases). Trimming stripped 0 bases from V and 0 bases from J, with 14 bases between. This CDR3 contains 17 residues. Germline CDR1 is WSHSY and CDR2 is SAAADI. The CDR3 spells CASSESIGLLYQETQYF. As DNA, the CDR3 is TGCGCCAGCAGTGAGTCAATCGGACTCTTGTACCAAGAGACCCAGTACTTC.

This chain joins TRBV29-1 and TRBJ2-2; TRBD1 agrees at 10 bases. Germline CDR1 and CDR2: SQVTM and ANQGSEA. Germline trimming cut 5 bases from V and 3 bases from J; bases unmatched to any gene: 6. The CDR3 sequence is 15 residues long. In DNA form, the CDR3 reads TGCAGCGTTTCCGGGACAGGGGTGGACACCGGGGAGCTGTTTTTT. It encodes CSVSGTGVDTGELFF.

The chain is built from TRBV30 and TRBJ2-3; no firm D call. In germline, CDR1 is GTSNPN, CDR2 SVGIG (reference sequence). V was clipped by 2 bases and J by 4 bases, with 7 bases between them. The CDR3 consists of 12 residues. The CDR3 DNA sequence: TGTGCCTGGAGTCAGTCCGCAGATACGCAGTATTTT. This sequence encodes CAWSQSADTQYF.